This TCR beta chain was identified during a study of blood T cell repertoires in COVID-19. Looking at the study overall: Whether acute or convalescent, the COVID-19 samples came from the United States, Italy and Spain. The cDNA or gDNA used as material had been derived from T cells, B-cell-depleted T cells, or PBMCs.

Recruited during active infection, patients (from Seattle) were subsequently followed longitudinally. The germline CDR1 and CDR2 sequences are KGHDR and SFDVKD. Deletions cut 5 bases from V and 0 bases from J, with 9 bases between. This CDR3 comprises 14 residues. Per the authors' pipeline: Reference gene primers were amplified, and this amplification served to estimate nucleated cell counts. Clones were read by immunoSEQ multiplex PCR, and TCRdb kept only the in-frame ones, dropping some. V, J and clone size are those of that table, while D and trimming were read from the DNA. Of some 220,000 clones listed, almost 85% are singletons.

This receptor was obtained from a woman aged 70-85 years with COVID-19, enrolled during active disease. The specimen sequenced was peripheral blood. The chain recombines TRBV24-1 with TRBJ1-1; D is undetermined. This chain's CDR3 is CATSGRDMNTEAFF. The DNA for the CDR3 is TGTGCCACCAGTGGCAGAGACATGAACACTGAAGCTTTCTTT.